These 2 T cell receptor beta chains were all obtained from the same sample, sequenced in a study of T cell responses to AZD1222 COVID-19 vaccine. This table comes from immunoSEQ multiplex PCR, and its TCRdb copy is limited to in-frame clones, with some not included. The table has 150,000 to 200,000 clones, 91% seen once. The sequences come from peripheral blood, collected 28 days after the second AZD1222 dose. Receptor source: an adult who received the AZD1222 COVID-19 vaccine.

V is TRBV27 and J is TRBJ2-7; D unclear. Germline loops: CDR1 MNHEY, CDR2 SMNVEV (reference sequence). The CDR3 loop spans 13 amino acids. V gave up 6 bases and J gave up 0 bases, with 9 bases separating them. In DNA form, the CDR3 reads TGTGCCAGCAGGAGTCACAGCTCCTACGAGCAGTACTTC. This sequence encodes CASRSHSSYEQYF.

J is TRBJ2-1 and V is TRBV24-1; 12 bases align to TRBD1. After removal of 3 bases from V and 9 bases from J, the junction contained 5 bases not matched to a gene. The germline CDR1 and CDR2 sequences are KGHDR and SFDVKD. This CDR3 spans 15 amino acids. In nucleotides, the CDR3 is TGTGCCACCAGTGATCCGGGACAGGGGGCGAGTGAGCAGTTCTTC. Amino acid sequence: CATSDPGQGASEQFF.